The present T cell receptor (beta chain) was sequenced within a study of Ad26.COV2.S vaccination and SARS-CoV-2 variants. On the study more broadly: Donor got 5x10^10 or 1x10^11 viral particles of Ad26.COV2.S.

Trimming stripped 2 bases from V and 7 bases from J, with 17 bases between. This CDR3 is built from 16 residues. Germline CDR1 is LGHDT and CDR2 is YNNKEL (reference sequence). Findings and caveats of the study: Substantial post-vaccination breadth of spike-specific CD8+ and CD4+ T cell responses was reported. Non-spike TCR breadth did not differ much between vaccine and placebo recipients.

Generated by immunoSEQ multiplex PCR, the TCRdb table keeps only in-frame clones and is missing some. Of 350,000 to 500,000 clones listed, 80% to 90% were seen once; the top ten hold approximately 2.5%. Turning to this clone: Its antigen is not identified.

Treatment of the sample: 15 to 20 received Ad26.COV2.S at low or high dose, single or two shots; about 5 received placebo; per-sample allocation not given. Samples analyzed were those drawn on day 63 after the first vaccine or placebo injection. A Boston donor was an adult aged 18-55 years. This chain uses TRBV3-1 (or the pseudogene TRBV3-2) with TRBJ1-4; unclear D gene. The origin of this receptor is a person between 18 and 60 years old who received the Ad26.COV2.S COVID-19 vaccine or a placebo. Specimen: peripheral blood, collected in a trial of Ad26.COV2.S vaccine versus placebo. CDR3 in DNA: TGTGCCAGCAGCCAAACACTGGACTCACGCGGTGAAAAACTGTTTTTT. It encodes CASSQTLDSRGEKLFF.